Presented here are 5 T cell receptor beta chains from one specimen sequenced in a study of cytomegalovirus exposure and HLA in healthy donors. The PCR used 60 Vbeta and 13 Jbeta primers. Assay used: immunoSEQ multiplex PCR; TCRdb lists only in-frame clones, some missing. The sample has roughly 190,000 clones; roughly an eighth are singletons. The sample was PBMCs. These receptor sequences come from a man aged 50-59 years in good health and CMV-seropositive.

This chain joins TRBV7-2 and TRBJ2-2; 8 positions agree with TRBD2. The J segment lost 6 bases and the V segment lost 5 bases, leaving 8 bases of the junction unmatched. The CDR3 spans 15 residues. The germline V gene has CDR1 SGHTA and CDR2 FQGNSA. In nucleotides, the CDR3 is TGTGCCAGCAGCACTCCCGGGGGGGCGGCCGGGGAGCTGTTTTTT. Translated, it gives CASSTPGGAAGELFF.

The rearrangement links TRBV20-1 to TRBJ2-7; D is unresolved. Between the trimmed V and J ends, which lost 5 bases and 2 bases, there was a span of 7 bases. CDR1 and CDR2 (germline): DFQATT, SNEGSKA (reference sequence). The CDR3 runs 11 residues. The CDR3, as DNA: TGCAGTGCTTCGACACCCTACGAGCAGTACGTC. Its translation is CSASTPYEQYV.

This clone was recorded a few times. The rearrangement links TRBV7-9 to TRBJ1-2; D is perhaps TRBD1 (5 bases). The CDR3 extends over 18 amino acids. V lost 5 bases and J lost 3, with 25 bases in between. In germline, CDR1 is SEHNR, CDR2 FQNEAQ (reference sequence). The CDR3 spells CASSQARGGSHRDYGYTF. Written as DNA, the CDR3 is TGTGCCAGCAGCCAAGCTCGGGGGGGGAGTCATAGGGACTATGGCTACACCTTC.

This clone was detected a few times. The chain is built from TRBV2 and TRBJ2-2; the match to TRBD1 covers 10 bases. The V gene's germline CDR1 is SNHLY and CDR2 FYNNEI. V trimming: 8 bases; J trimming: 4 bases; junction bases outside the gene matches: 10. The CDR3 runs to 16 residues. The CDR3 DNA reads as TGTGCCAGCCGTGGCTGGACAGGGGGAATCACCGGGGAGCTGTTTTTT. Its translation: CASRGWTGGITGELFF.

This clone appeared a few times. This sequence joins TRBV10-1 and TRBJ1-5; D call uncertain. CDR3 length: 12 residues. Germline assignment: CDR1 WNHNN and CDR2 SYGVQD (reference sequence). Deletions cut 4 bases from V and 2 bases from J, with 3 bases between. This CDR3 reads CASSVGNQPQHF. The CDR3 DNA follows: TGCGCCAGCAGTGTCGGCAATCAGCCCCAGCATTTT.